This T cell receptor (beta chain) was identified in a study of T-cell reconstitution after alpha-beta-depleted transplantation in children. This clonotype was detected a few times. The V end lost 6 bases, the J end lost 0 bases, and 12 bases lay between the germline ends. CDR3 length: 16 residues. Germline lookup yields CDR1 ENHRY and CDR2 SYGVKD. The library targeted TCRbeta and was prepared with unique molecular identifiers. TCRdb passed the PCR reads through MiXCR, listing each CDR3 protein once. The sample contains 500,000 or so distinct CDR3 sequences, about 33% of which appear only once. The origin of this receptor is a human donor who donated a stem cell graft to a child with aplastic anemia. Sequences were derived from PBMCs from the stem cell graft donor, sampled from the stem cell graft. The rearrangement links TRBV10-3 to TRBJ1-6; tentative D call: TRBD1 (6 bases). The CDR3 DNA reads TGTGCCATCAGCGGAGAGGACAGCTCCTATAATTCACCCCTCCACTTT. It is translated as CAISGEDSSYNSPLHF.